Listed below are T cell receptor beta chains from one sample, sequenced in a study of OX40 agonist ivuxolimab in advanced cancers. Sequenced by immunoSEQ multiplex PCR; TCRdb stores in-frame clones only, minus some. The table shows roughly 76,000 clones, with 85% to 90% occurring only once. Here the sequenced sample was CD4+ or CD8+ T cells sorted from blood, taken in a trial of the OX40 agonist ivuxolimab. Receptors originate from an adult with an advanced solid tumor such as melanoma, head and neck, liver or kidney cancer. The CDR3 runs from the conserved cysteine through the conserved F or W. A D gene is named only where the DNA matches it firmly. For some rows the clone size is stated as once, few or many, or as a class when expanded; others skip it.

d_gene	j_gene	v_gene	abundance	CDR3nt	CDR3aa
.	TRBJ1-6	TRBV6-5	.	TGTGCCAGCAGTTACTCGGCCTCACCCCTCCACTTT	CASSYSASPLHF
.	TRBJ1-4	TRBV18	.	TGTGCCAGCTCACCAACAGGGCCCGAAACGCTGTTTTTT	CASSPTGPETLFF
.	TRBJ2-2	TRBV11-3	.	TGTGCCAGCAGCTCCCGCCCGCCTCCAGACTCCGGGGAGCTGTTTTTT	CASSSRPPPDSGELFF
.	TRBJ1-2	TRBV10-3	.	TGTGCCATCAGTAAGGACAGCAACTATGGCTACACCTTC	CAISKDSNYGYTF
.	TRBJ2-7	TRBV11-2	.	TGTGCCAGCAGCTTATCGCTAATCTCCTACGAGCAGTACTTC	CASSLSLISYEQYF
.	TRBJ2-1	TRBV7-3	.	TGTGCCAGCAGCTTAGGCAGTTTAGGTGAGCAGTTCTTC	CASSLGSLGEQFF
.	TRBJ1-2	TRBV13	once	TGTGCCAGCAGCTTAGTGGTAAAAGGGAACTATGGCTACACCTTC	CASSLVVKGNYGYTF
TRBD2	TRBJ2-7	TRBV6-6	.	TGTGCCAGCAGTTCCTGGACTAGCTCCTACGAGCAGTACTTC	CASSSWTSSYEQYF
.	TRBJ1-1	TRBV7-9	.	TGTGCCAGCAGCCTCGGGACAAAGAACACTGAAGCTTTCTTT	CASSLGTKNTEAFF
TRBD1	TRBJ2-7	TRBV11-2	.	TGTGCCAGCAGCTCGGACAGGGAGGACGAGCAGTACTTC	CASSSDREDEQYF
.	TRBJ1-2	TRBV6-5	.	TGTGCCAGCAGATCTCAGCGCTACGGGTATGGCTACACCTTC	CASRSQRYGYGYTF
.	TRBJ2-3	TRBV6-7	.	TGTGCCAGCAGTTACTCGTGGTCCCCCACAGATACGCAGTATTTT	CASSYSWSPTDTQYF
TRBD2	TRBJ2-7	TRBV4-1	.	TGCGCCAGCAGCCAAGGGTCTAGCGGGAGTATCGAGCAGTACTTC	CASSQGSSGSIEQYF
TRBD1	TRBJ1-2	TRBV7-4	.	TGTGCCAGCAGCTTAGGGACAGGGGGCTCTGGCTACACCTTC	CASSLGTGGSGYTF
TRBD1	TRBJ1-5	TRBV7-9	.	TGTGCCAGCAGCTATGGGACAGGGGATAGCAATCAGCCCCAGCATTTT	CASSYGTGDSNQPQHF